This T cell receptor (beta chain) was captured by sequencing in a study of technical replicates of blood from a handful of donors. The CDR3 has 15 amino acids. Germline assignment: CDR1 SGHTS and CDR2 YDEGEE. The ends were cut back, 2 bases at V and 5 bases at J, with 14 bases in the middle. Here immunoSEQ multiplex PCR was the method, and the copy in TCRdb shows in-frame clones only, minus some. Of almost 85,000 clones in the sample, approximately 97% were seen once. Sequenced: T cells isolated from PBMCs. The chain carries TRBV5-8 and TRBJ1-5; unclear D gene. The receptor comes from a human donor in good health. Here the CDR3 DNA reads TGTGCCAGCAGCTTCGATTTACTTCCTCATCAGCCCCAGCATTTT. Its protein is CASSFDLLPHQPQHF.